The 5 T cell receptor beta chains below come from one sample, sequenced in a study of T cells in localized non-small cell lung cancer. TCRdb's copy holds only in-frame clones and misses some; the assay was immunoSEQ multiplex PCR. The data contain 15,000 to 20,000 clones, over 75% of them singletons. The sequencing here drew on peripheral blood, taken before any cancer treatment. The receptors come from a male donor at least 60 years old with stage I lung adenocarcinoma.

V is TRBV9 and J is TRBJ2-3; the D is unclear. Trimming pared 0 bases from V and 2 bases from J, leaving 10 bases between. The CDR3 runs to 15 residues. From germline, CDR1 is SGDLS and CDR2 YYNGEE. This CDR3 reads CASSVAPAPTDTQYF. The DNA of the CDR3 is TGTGCCAGCAGCGTAGCGCCTGCGCCCACAGATACGCAGTATTTT.

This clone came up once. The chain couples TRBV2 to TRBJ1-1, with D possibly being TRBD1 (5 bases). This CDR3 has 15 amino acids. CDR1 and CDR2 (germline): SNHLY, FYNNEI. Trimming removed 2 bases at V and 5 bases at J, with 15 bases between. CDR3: CASSERRLGETEAFF. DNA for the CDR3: TGTGCCAGCAGTGAAAGGCGTTTGGGGGAAACTGAAGCTTTCTTT.

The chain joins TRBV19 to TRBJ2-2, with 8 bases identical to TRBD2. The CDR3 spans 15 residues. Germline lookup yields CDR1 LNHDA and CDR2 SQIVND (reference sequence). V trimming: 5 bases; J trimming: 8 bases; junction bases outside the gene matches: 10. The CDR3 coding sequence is TGTGCCAGTAGTCTCCCCTATAGCGGGACGGGGGAGCTGTTTTTT. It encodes CASSLPYSGTGELFF.

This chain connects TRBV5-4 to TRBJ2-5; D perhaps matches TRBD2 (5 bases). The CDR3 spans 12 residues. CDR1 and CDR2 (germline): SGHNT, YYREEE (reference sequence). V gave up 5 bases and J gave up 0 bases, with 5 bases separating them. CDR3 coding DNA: TGTGCCAGCAGACTAGACCAAGAGACCCAGTACTTC. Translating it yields CASRLDQETQYF. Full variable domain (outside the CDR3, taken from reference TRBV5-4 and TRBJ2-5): ETGVTQSPTHLIKTRGQQVTLRCSSQSGHNTVSWYQQALGQGPQFIFQYYREEENGRGNFPPRFSGLQFPNYSSELNVNALELDDSALYLCASRLDQETQYFGPGTRLLVL.

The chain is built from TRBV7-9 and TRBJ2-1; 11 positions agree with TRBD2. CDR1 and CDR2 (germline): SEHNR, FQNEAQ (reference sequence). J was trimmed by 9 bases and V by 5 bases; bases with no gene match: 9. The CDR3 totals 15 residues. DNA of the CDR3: TGTGCCAGCAGCCTGATAGCGGGGGGGCTTAGTGAGCAGTTCTTC. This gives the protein CASSLIAGGLSEQFF.